The entry that follows covers one T cell receptor beta chain sequence. Its antigen is as yet unknown. In germline, CDR1 is SGHNT, CDR2 YYREEE (reference sequence). The CDR3 sequence is 13 residues long. V was clipped by 3 bases and J by 0 bases, with 4 bases between them. Treatment-naive patients with stable or active relapsing-remitting disease were the multiple sclerosis controls. The entry originates in a study of CD8 T cells in Susac syndrome. Study-wide results and limits: That the number of individuals in its TCR sequencing and HLA analysis was relatively small was acknowledged by the study.

After extraction with the RNeasy kit, 0.5 to 1 ug of the RNA was reverse transcribed using random hexamers. TCR beta CDR3 was amplified by immunoSEQ covering 54 Vbeta and 13 Jbeta. TCRdb analysed the immunoSEQ multiplex PCR reads with MiXCR anew, one entry per CDR3 protein. The repertoire includes around 200,000 distinct CDR3 sequences, around nine tenths of them detected once, and 0.1% to 0.15% sits in the top ten. This clonotype originated in a human donor with multiple sclerosis. Source material: CD8+ T cells from PBMCs. The genes are TRBV5-4 and TRBJ1-5; no definite D call. CDR3 loop: CASSYDSNQPQHF. The CDR3 DNA reads as TGTGCCAGCAGCTACGATAGCAATCAGCCCCAGCATTTT.